A selection of T cell receptor beta chains follows, all from one sample in a study of shared clonotypes between healthy human individuals. Generated by immunoSEQ multiplex PCR, the TCRdb table keeps only in-frame clones and is missing some. The table records a few million clones, 85% to 95% of them present only once. The sample consisted of naive CD4+ T cells from PBMCs. The receptors here all came from a man in his late teens or twenties in good health. Some clones in this sample may be carry-over from other donors' samples. Both conserved end residues are part of each CDR3. A D gene is named only where the DNA matches it firmly. Not all rows give a size; the values are once, few, many and, for expanded clones, a class.

V	size	D	J	CDR3
TRBV7-9	.	.	TRBJ2-3	CASTASDTQYF
TRBV9	once	TRBD2	TRBJ2-5	CASGPGLAGGPETQYF
TRBV27	.	.	TRBJ1-2	CASIRGRGYSNYGYTF
TRBV19	.	.	TRBJ2-5	CASSMSDQGTQYF
TRBV7-3	.	.	TRBJ1-1	CASSPNPGGKAFF
TRBV7-2	.	TRBD2	TRBJ2-3	CASSFRGTSASDTQYF
TRBV9	once	.	TRBJ2-3	CASSARGVTDTQYF
TRBV18	.	.	TRBJ2-7	CASSPGGAQYF
TRBV5-3	.	.	TRBJ1-5	CARSGYRSYSNQPQHF
TRBV6-1	.	TRBD1	TRBJ1-2	CASSPTGTFYGYTF
TRBV9	.	.	TRBJ2-3	CASSVIGADTQYF
TRBV10-3	.	.	TRBJ2-7	CAISESTDGTYEQYF
TRBV28	.	TRBD1	TRBJ2-5	CASTPGQGQETQYF
TRBV5-1	.	.	TRBJ2-1	CASSLASDPYNEQFF
TRBV5-1	.	TRBD2	TRBJ2-3	CASSLKAGVRTDTQYF
TRBV7-9	.	.	TRBJ2-4	CASSLGVVSQQIQYF
TRBV28	.	TRBD2	TRBJ2-7	CASSRTSGGYEQYF